This record looks at one T cell receptor beta chain sequence and its context. No antigen is known for it. No patient received treatment before thyroid surgery. Authors' data handling: A distant-metastasis classifier for papillary thyroid cancer was built using CDR3 differences across clinicopathological groups. TCRdb used MiXCR to call clones anew from the PCR reads. TCRdb, not the original authors, processed these V and J calls. The sample consists of around 41,000 clones, approximately 3% of them appearing once. The sample originates from a study of metastatic and nonmetastatic thyroid tumors. Study summary: Patients with malignant and benign thyroid disease provided blood and tumor or nodule tissue, whose repertoires were compared. Findings of the study overall: Benign nodules reportedly had significantly lower TCR beta diversity than malignant thyroid tumors in blood and tumor.

The sequenced sample was blood. The clonotype was recovered from a female donor with papillary thyroid cancer or a benign thyroid nodule (not recorded which). Some clones in this sample may be carry-over from other donors' samples.

CDR3 bases: TGTGCCACCAGCAAACAGCTTTGGAATGAAAAACTGTTTTTT. This encodes CATSKQLWNEKLFF. The chain employs TRBV15 and TRBJ1-4, with D hard to call. The CDR3 is 14 amino acids. V lost 4 bases and J 5 bases, leaving 11 bases between the germline ends. Germline values: CDR1 LNHNV, CDR2 YYDKDF (reference sequence). The complete variable domain, with remaining parts taken from reference TRBV15 and TRBJ1-4, reads DAMVIQNPRYQVTQFGKPVTLSCSQTLNHNVMYWYQQKSSQAPKLLFHYYDKDFNNEADTPDNFQSRRPNTSFCFLDIRSPGLGDTAMYLCATSKQLWNEKLFFGSGTQLSVL.